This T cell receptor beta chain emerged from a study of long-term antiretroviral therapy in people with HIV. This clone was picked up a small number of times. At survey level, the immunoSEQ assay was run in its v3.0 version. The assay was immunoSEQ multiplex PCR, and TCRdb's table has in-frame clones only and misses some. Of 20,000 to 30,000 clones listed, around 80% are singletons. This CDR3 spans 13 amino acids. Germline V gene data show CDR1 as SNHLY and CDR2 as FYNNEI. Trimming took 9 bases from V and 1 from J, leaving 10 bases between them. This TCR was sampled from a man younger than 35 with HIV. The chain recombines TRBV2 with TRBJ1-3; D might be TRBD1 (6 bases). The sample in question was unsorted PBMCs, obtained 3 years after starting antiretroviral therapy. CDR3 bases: TGTGCCAGAAAGGGGGGGTCTGGAAACACCATATATTTT. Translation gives CARKGGSGNTIYF.